This is a list of T cell receptor beta chains from one sample in a study of T cells in Graves' hyperthyroidism and ophthalmopathy. Each CDR3 protein is one row after TCRdb ran MiXCR on the multiplex PCR reads. There are approximately 690,000 distinct CDR3 sequences in the sample; approximately 14% occur only once, and under 15% lies in the top ten. Sequenced input: blood. These TCRs come from a woman between 45 and 65 years old with Graves' ophthalmopathy. Each CDR3 is given with its conserved first and last residue. The D gene is left open where the match is weak. Clone size is given for some rows only: seen once, a few or many times, or a class if the clone is expanded.

v_call	d_call	clone_size	cdr3_length	j_call	cdr3_aa	cdr3_nt
TRBV20-1	TRBD2	-	16	TRBJ2-1	CSARVVLAGVSNEQFF	TGCAGTGCTAGAGTTGTCCTAGCGGGAGTCAGCAATGAGCAGTTCTTC
TRBV28	TRBD1	few	14	TRBJ1-2	CASGAGQDNYGYTF	TGTGCCAGCGGCGCGGGACAGGACAACTATGGCTACACCTTC
TRBV12-5	TRBD2	many	19	TRBJ2-1	CASGLVVVLAGGPDFEQFF	TGTGCTAGTGGTTTGGTAGTCGTACTAGCGGGAGGGCCAGATTTTGAGCAGTTCTTC
TRBV25-1	-	few	13	TRBJ2-1	CASSEQGFNEQFF	TGTGCCAGCAGTGAACAGGGGTTCAATGAGCAGTTCTTC
TRBV28	TRBD1	many	14	TRBJ1-2	CASRRQGRYYGYTF	TGTGCCAGCAGGAGACAGGGTCGCTACTATGGCTACACCTTC
TRBV20-1	-	-	13	TRBJ1-2	CSAKGRGEIGYTF	TGCAGTGCCAAAGGCAGGGGAGAAATTGGCTACACCTTC
TRBV7-3	TRBD2	few	15	TRBJ2-1	CASSLLAGLYNEQFF	TGTGCCAGCAGCTTACTAGCGGGGTTGTACAATGAGCAGTTCTTC
TRBV28	-	-	16	TRBJ1-6	CASSLLVQGPNSPLHF	TGTGCCAGCAGTTTATTGGTCCAGGGCCCAAATTCACCCCTCCACTTT
TRBV7-3	-	many	15	TRBJ2-1	CASSSSTPPYNEQFF	TGTGCCAGCAGCTCCTCGACCCCGCCGTACAATGAGCAGTTCTTC
TRBV28	TRBD1	many	16	TRBJ2-7	CASSLVGQSASYEQYF	TGTGCCAGCAGTTTAGTGGGACAGTCAGCCTCCTACGAGCAGTACTTC
TRBV2	-	many	14	TRBJ1-1	CASIGWGSNTEAFF	TGTGCCAGCATTGGTTGGGGGTCGAACACTGAAGCTTTCTTT
TRBV11-2	-	-	14	TRBJ2-1	CASSLVRLDNEQFF	TGTGCCAGCAGCTTAGTCCGGCTCGACAATGAGCAGTTCTTC
TRBV11-2	-	many	16	TRBJ2-1	CASSPLQGIPYNEQFF	TGTGCCAGCAGCCCCCTCCAAGGGATCCCCTACAATGAGCAGTTCTTC
TRBV29-1	TRBD1	few	13	TRBJ2-1	CSVVAGGINEQFF	TGCAGCGTTGTGGCAGGGGGCATAAATGAGCAGTTCTTC
TRBV19	-	-	15	TRBJ2-3	CASSGPRVSTDTQYF	TGTGCCAGTAGTGGGCCTAGGGTCAGCACAGATACGCAGTATTTT
TRBV9	-	-	12	TRBJ2-1	CASSARLDEQFF	TGTGCCAGCAGCGCCCGATTGGATGAGCAGTTCTTC
TRBV30	TRBD1	-	13	TRBJ2-3	CAWQGQGPDTQYF	TGTGCCTGGCAGGGACAGGGCCCAGATACGCAGTATTTT
TRBV29-1	TRBD1	many	14	TRBJ2-7	CSVDSGTGGYEQYF	TGCAGCGTAGACTCCGGGACAGGGGGATACGAGCAGTACTTC
TRBV6-6	-	-	14	TRBJ2-7	CASSYSFFNYEQYF	TGTGCCAGCAGTTACTCGTTCTTTAATTACGAGCAGTACTTC
TRBV11-2	-	many	12	TRBJ2-3	CASRASTDTQYF	TGTGCCAGCAGGGCTAGCACAGATACGCAGTATTTT
TRBV7-2	TRBD2	many	17	TRBJ2-3	CASSRTGTQLAGDTQYF	TGTGCCAGCAGCCGTACCGGGACTCAATTAGCGGGAGATACGCAGTATTTT
TRBV20-1	TRBD1	many	15	TRBJ1-5	CSAGDRGKFEQPQHF	TGCAGTGCAGGGGACAGGGGCAAATTCGAGCAGCCCCAGCATTTT